This T cell receptor (beta chain) derives from a study of regulatory T cells in long-lasting Graves disease. Study-level points and caveats: Favoring TRBV28, TRBJ1-2 and TRBJ2-5 was a feature seen in persistent disease.

Building of the TCR beta libraries involved iRepertoire HTBI primers and Arm-PCR of CDR3 regions. Per the study methods: Spanning all samples, the identified segments comprised around 64 TRBV and around 13 TRBJ. A single record per CDR3 protein comes from TCRdb applying MiXCR to the multiplex PCR reads. The V and J calls shown here were made by TCRdb, not taken from the authors' results. The repertoire holds fewer than 650,000 distinct CDR3 sequences, less than 20% seen once, with 18% in the top ten. V was trimmed by 6 bases and J by 2 bases, leaving 17 bases between them. The CDR3 extends over 16 amino acids. CDR1 and CDR2 (germline): LGHDT, YNNKEL (reference sequence). Time point indicated: newly diagnosed GD, antithyroid drugs for less than 3 months. Making the TCR library involved RNA that had been extracted from PBMCs. The authors drew patients from an endocrinology department in Xi'an, China.

This clonotype was seen ten or more times. Its antigen is currently unknown. This sample also appeared in a second study, on T cells in Graves' hyperthyroidism and ophthalmopathy. That report adds: In the first-round RT-PCR of the TCR CDR3, the HTBI primer set was used.

This receptor was identified in a woman aged 25 to 45 with Graves disease. Sequencing used peripheral blood mononuclear cells (PBMCs), obtained at new diagnosis, from a patient treated with antithyroid drugs. The chain carries TRBV3-1 and TRBJ2-1, with D perhaps matching TRBD2 (6 bases). The CDR3 protein is CASSRRLVGAYNEQFF. CDR3 coding DNA: TGTGCCAGCAGTCGAAGACTAGTAGGAGCCTACAATGAGCAGTTCTTC.